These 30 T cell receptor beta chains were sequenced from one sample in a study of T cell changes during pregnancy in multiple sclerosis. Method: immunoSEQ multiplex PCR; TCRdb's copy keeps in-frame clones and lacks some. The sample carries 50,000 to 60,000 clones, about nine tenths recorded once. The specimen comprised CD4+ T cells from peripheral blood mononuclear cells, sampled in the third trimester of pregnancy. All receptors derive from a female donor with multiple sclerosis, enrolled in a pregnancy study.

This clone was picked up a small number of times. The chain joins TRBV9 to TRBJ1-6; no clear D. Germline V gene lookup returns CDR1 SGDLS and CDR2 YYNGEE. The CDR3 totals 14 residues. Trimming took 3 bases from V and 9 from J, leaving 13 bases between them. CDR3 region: CASSAIGRSSPLHF. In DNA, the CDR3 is TGTGCCAGCAGCGCAATAGGGAGGAGTTCACCCCTCCACTTT.

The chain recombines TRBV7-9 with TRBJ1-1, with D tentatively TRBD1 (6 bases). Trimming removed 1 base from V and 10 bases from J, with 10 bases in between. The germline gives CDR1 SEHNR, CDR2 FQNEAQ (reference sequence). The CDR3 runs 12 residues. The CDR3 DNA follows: TGTGCCAGCAGCTTAGACACAGGGCGAGCTTTCTTT. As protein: CASSLDTGRAFF.

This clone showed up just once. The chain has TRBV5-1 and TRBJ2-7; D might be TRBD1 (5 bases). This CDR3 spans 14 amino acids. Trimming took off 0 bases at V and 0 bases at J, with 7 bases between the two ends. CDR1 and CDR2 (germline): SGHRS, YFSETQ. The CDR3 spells CASSLGQSSYEQYF. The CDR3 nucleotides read TGCGCCAGCAGCTTGGGACAGAGCTCCTACGAGCAGTACTTC.

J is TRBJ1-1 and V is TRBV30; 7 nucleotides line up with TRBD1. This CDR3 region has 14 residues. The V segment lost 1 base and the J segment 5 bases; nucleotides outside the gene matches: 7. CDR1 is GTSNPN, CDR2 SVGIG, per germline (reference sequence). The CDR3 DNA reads TGTGCCTGGAGTGGGGACAGTCTTCTTACTGAAGCTTTCTTT. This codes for CAWSGDSLLTEAFF.

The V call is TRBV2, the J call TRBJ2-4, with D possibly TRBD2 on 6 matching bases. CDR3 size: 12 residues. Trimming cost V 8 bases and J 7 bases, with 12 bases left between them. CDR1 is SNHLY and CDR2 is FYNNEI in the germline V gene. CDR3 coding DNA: TGTGCCAGCGACTCCCTAGCGAACATTCAGTACTTC. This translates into CASDSLANIQYF.

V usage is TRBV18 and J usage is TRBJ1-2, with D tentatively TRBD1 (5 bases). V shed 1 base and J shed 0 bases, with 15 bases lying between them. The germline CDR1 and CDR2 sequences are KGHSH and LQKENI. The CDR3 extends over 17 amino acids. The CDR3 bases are TGTGCCAGCTCACCACAAGATTATTCAGGGCCTAACTATGGCTACACCTTC. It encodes CASSPQDYSGPNYGYTF.

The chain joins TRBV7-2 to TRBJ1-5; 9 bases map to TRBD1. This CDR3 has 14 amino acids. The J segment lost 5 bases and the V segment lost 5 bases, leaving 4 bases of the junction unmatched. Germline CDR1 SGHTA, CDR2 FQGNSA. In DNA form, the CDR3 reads TGTGCCAGCAGCCCGAGACAGGGGGATCAGCCCCAGCATTTT. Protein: CASSPRQGDQPQHF.

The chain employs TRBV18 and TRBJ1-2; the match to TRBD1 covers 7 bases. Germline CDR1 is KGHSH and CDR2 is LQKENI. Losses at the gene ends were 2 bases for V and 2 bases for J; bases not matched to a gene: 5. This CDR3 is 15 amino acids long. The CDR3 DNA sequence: TGTGCCAGCTCACCAAGGGACAGAGACAACTATGGCTACACCTTC. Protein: CASSPRDRDNYGYTF. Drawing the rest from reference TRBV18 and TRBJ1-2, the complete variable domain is NAGVMQNPRHLVRRRGQEARLRCSPMKGHSHVYWYRQLPEEGLKFMVYLQKENIIDESGMPKERFSAEFPKEGPSILRIQQVVRGDSAAYFCASSPRDRDNYGYTFGSGTRLTVV.

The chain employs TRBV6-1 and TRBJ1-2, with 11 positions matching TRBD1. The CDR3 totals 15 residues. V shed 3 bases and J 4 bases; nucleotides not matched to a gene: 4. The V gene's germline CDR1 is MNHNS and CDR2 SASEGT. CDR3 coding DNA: TGTGCCAGCAGTGAGGGACAGGGGGAGGGCTATGGCTACACCTTC. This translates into CASSEGQGEGYGYTF.

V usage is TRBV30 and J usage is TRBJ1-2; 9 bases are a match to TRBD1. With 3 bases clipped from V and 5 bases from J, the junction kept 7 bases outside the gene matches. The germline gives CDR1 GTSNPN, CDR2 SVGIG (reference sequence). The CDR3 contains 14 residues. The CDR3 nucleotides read TGTGCCTGGAGCCTGACAGGGGGTAATTATGGCTACACCTTC. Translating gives CAWSLTGGNYGYTF.

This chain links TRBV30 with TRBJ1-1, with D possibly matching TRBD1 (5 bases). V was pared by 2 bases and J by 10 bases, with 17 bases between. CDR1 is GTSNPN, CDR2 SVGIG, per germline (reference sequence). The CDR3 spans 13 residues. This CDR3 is CAWSKGRVYGAFF. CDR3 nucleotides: TGTGCCTGGAGTAAGGGCAGGGTCTACGGAGCTTTCTTT.

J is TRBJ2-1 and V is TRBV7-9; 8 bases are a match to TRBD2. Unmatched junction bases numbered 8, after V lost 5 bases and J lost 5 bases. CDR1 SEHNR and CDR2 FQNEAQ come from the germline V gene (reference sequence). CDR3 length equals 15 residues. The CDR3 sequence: CASSVSGARDNEQFF. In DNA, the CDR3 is TGTGCCAGCAGCGTTAGCGGGGCTCGGGACAATGAGCAGTTCTTC.

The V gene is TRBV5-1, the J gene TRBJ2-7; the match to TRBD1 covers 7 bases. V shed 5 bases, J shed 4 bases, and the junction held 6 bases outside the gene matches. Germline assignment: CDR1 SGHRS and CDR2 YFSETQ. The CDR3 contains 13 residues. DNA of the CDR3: TGCGCCAGCAGTGCCGAGGGGGCGTACGAGCAGTACTTC. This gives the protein CASSAEGAYEQYF.

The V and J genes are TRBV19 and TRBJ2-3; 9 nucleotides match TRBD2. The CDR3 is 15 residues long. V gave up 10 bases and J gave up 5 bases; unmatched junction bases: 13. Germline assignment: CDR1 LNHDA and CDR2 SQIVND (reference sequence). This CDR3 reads CATLLVAGALDTQYF. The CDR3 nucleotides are TGTGCCACATTGCTGGTAGCGGGAGCGCTAGATACGCAGTATTTT.

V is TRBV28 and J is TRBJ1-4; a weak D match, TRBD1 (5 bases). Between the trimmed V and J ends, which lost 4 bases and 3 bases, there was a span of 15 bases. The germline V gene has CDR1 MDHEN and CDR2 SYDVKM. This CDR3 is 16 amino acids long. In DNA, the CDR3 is TGTGCCAGCAGTTCCCCTTCCAGGGTGTCTAATGAAAAACTGTTTTTT. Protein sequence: CASSSPSRVSNEKLFF.

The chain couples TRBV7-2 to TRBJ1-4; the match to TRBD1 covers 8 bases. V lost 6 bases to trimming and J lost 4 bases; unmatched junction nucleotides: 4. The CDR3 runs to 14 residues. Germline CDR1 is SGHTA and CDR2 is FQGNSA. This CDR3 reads CASSPTGGNEKLFF. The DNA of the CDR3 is TGTGCCAGCAGTCCCACAGGGGGTAATGAAAAACTGTTTTTT. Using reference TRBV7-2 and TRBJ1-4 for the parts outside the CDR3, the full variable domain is GAGVSQSPSNKVTEKGKDVELRCDPISGHTALYWYRQSLGQGLEFLIYFQGNSAPDKSGLPSDRFSAERTGGSVSTLTIQRTQQEDSAVYLCASSPTGGNEKLFFGSGTQLSVL.

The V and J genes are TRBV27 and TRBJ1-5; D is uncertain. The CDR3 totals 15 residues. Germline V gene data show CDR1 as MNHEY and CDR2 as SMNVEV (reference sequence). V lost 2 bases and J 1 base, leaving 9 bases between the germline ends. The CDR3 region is CASSLEGTSNQPQHF. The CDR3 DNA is TGTGCCAGCAGTTTAGAGGGAACGAGCAATCAGCCCCAGCATTTT.

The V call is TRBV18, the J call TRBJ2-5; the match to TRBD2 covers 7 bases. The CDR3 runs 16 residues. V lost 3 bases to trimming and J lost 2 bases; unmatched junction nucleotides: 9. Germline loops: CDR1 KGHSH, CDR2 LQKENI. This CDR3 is CASSPEWGGPQETQYF. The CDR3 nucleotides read TGTGCCAGCTCACCGGAGTGGGGAGGGCCACAAGAGACCCAGTACTTC.

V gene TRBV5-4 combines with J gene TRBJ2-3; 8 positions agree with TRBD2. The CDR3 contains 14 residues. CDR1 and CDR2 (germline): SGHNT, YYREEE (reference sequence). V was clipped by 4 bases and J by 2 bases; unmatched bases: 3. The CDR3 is CASSLGGATDTQYF. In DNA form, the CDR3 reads TGTGCCAGCAGCCTCGGGGGGGCCACAGATACGCAGTATTTT. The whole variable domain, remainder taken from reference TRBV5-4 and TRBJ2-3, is ETGVTQSPTHLIKTRGQQVTLRCSSQSGHNTVSWYQQALGQGPQFIFQYYREEENGRGNFPPRFSGLQFPNYSSELNVNALELDDSALYLCASSLGGATDTQYFGPGTRLTVL.

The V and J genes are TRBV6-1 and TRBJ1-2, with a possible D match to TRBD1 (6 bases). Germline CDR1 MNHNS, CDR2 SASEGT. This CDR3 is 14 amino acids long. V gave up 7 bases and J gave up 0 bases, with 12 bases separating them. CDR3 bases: TGTGCCAGCACCTGGGACAAAGCTAACTATGGCTACACCTTC. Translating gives CASTWDKANYGYTF.

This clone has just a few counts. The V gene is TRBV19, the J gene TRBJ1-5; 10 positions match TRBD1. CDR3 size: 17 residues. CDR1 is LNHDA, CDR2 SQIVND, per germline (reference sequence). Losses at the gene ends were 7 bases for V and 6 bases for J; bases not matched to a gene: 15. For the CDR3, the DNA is TGTGCCAGTACGGAATGGATGCCGGGACAGGGGACTCAGCCCCAGCATTTT. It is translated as CASTEWMPGQGTQPQHF. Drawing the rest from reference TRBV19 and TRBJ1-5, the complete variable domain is DGGITQSPKYLFRKEGQNVTLSCEQNLNHDAMYWYRQDPGQGLRLIYYSQIVNDFQKGDIAEGYSVSREKKESFPLTVTSAQKNPTAFYLCASTEWMPGQGTQPQHFGDGTRLSIL.

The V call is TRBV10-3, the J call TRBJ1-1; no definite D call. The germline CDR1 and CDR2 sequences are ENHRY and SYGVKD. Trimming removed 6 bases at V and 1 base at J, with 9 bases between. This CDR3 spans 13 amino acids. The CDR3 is CAIRQGGNTEAFF. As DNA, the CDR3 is TGTGCCATCAGGCAAGGAGGGAACACTGAAGCTTTCTTT.

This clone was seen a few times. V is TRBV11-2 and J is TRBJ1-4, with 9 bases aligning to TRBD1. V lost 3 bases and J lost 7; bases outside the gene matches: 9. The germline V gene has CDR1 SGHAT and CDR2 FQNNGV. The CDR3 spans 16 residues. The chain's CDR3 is CASSFTSGTGSEKLFF. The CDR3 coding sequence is TGTGCCAGCAGCTTTACCTCCGGGACAGGGAGTGAAAAACTGTTTTTT.

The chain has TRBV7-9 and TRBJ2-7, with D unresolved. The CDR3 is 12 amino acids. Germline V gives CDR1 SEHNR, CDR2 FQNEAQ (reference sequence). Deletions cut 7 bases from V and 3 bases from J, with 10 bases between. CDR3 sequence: CASTPLSYEQYF. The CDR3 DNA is TGTGCCAGCACCCCACTAAGCTACGAGCAGTACTTC.

The CDR3 DNA reads as TGTGCCAGCAGCCCCGGGATGAACACTGAAGCTTTCTTT. Translation gives CASSPGMNTEAFF. The J gene is TRBJ1-1, the V gene TRBV7-6, with D hard to call. Germline CDR1 reads SGHVS; CDR2 reads FNYEAQ. The CDR3 consists of 13 residues. Trimming shortened V by 5 bases and J by 0 bases, and 7 bases separated the two germline ends.

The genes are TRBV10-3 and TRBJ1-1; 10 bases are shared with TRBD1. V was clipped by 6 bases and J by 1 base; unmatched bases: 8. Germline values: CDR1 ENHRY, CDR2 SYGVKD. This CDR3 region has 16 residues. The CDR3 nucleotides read TGTGCCATCAGCCCGCACGGGACAGGGGAGAACACTGAAGCTTTCTTT. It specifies CAISPHGTGENTEAFF.

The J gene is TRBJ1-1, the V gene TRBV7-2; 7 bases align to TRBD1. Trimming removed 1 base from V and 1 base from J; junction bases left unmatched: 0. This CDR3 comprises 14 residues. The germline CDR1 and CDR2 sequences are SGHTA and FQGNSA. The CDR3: CASSLDRGNTEAFF. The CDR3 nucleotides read TGTGCCAGCAGCTTAGACAGGGGGAACACTGAAGCTTTCTTT.

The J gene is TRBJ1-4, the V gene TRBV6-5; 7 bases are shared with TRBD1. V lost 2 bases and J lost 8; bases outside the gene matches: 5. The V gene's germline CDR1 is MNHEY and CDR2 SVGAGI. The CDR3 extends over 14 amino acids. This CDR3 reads CASSYHRGGEKLFF. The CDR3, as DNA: TGTGCCAGCAGTTACCACAGGGGCGGAGAAAAACTGTTTTTT.

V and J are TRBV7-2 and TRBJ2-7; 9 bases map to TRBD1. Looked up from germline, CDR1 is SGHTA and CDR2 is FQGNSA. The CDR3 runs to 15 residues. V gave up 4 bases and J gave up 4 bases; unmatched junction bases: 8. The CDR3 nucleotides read TGTGCCAGCAGCTCCCCTACAGGGGGCTTGTACGAGCAGTACTTC. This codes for CASSSPTGGLYEQYF.

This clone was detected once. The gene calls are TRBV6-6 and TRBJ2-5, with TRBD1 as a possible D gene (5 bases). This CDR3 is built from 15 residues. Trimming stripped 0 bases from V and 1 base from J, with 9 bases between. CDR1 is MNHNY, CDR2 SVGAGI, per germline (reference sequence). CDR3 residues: CASSYSTGPQETQYF. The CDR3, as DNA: TGTGCCAGCAGTTACTCTACAGGACCCCAAGAGACCCAGTACTTC.